The clone carrying this T cell receptor beta chain was detected a few times. The target antigen is unknown. The sequenced fragment ends 3 residues before the CDR3 boundary, so the rest is inferred from the germline J gene. Germline lookup yields CDR1 SGHAT and CDR2 FQNNGV. The V gene lost 1 base and the J gene lost 4 bases, with 10 bases spanning the gap. This CDR3 region has 14 residues. TCRdb keeps only in-frame clones here, not all; method: immunoSEQ multiplex PCR. The data list over 15,000 clones, none observed once; approximately 15% falls to the top ten. This sample stems from a study of T cell clonality in common variable immunodeficiency. Study-wide results and limits: Fewer deletions and N-nucleotide insertions were reportedly seen in common variable immunodeficiency TCR beta sequences.

Sequences were obtained from peripheral blood mononuclear cells. This receptor was taken from a human donor with common variable immunodeficiency. The J gene is TRBJ1-2, the V gene TRBV11-2; D gene uncertain. Here the CDR3 reads CASSLGGRSYGYTF. Partial CDR3 DNA: TGTGCCAGCAGCTTAGGAGGGCGAAGCTATGGC.